Presented here are 10 T cell receptor beta chains from one specimen sequenced in a study of blood T cell repertoires in COVID-19. The repertoire was sequenced with immunoSEQ multiplex PCR; TCRdb's copy has only in-frame clones and lacks some. Of approximately 260,000 clones detected, 75% to 90% appear once; the ten largest clones hold approximately 5%. Sequencing was done on a sample of peripheral blood. The receptors come from a middle-aged woman who had recovered from COVID-19.

V and J are TRBV2 and TRBJ2-7, with 9 bases fitting TRBD1. V gave up 8 bases and J gave up 4 bases; unmatched junction bases: 9. The germline V gene has CDR1 SNHLY and CDR2 FYNNEI. This CDR3 has 14 residues. CDR3 bases: TGTGCCAGCCGCCCGGGACAGGGTTTTTACGAGCAGTACTTC. Translated: CASRPGQGFYEQYF.

The chain links TRBV5-4 to TRBJ2-4; TRBD1 agrees at 8 bases. CDR3 length: 16 residues. Per germline, CDR1 SGHNT and CDR2 YYREEE (reference sequence). V lost 1 base, J lost 0 bases, and 3 bases stayed unmatched. Here the CDR3 DNA reads TGTGCCAGCAGCTTGCAGGGGGCGGTAGCCAAAAACATTCAGTACTTC. Translated, it gives CASSLQGAVAKNIQYF. The whole variable domain, remainder taken from reference TRBV5-4 and TRBJ2-4, is ETGVTQSPTHLIKTRGQQVTLRCSSQSGHNTVSWYQQALGQGPQFIFQYYREEENGRGNFPPRFSGLQFPNYSSELNVNALELDDSALYLCASSLQGAVAKNIQYFGAGTRLSVL.

The chain joins TRBV7-9 to TRBJ2-7; no firm D call. Germline CDR1 SEHNR, CDR2 FQNEAQ (reference sequence). There are 14 residues in the CDR3. With 5 bases removed from V and 0 bases from J, the gap between germline ends came to 11 bases. CDR3 sequence: CASSALMVSYEQYF. As DNA, the CDR3 is TGTGCCAGCAGCGCGCTTATGGTCTCCTACGAGCAGTACTTC.

With regard to this clone: In the same sample, other DNA sequences code for this CDR3. This chain connects TRBV18 to TRBJ2-7; D is undetermined. Germline loops: CDR1 KGHSH, CDR2 LQKENI. The germline V and J ends were trimmed by 2 bases and 3 bases, with 5 bases remaining between them. The CDR3 has 12 amino acids. CDR3 sequence: CASSPRGYEQYF. The CDR3 DNA is TGTGCCAGCTCACCAAGAGGCTACGAGCAGTACTTC.

In this sample, this clone turned up once. The V and J genes are TRBV5-6 and TRBJ1-2, with 12 positions matching TRBD1. The CDR3 contains 17 residues. Trimming removed 2 bases from V and 5 bases from J; junction bases left unmatched: 10. Germline values: CDR1 SGHDT, CDR2 YYEEEE. Written as DNA, the CDR3 is TGTGCCAGCAGCTTCCGGGACAGGGGGCTCCAGCCATATGGCTACACCTTC. It is translated as CASSFRDRGLQPYGYTF.

The chain couples TRBV3-1 (or the pseudogene TRBV3-2) to TRBJ2-5; TRBD2 aligns across 13 bases. The V segment lost 6 bases and the J segment 4 bases; nucleotides outside the gene matches: 14. Germline loops: CDR1 LGHDT, CDR2 YNNKEL (reference sequence). The CDR3 contains 18 residues. The CDR3 DNA is TGTGCCAGCAGGCCTACTAGCGGGGGGGCCTGGCGGCGAGAGACCCAGTACTTC. Translating gives CASRPTSGGAWRRETQYF.

The chain carries TRBV10-3 and TRBJ1-2, with D maybe TRBD1 (6 bases). The CDR3 loop spans 14 amino acids. V lost 6 bases to trimming and J lost 7 bases, with 18 bases between them. Germline-derived CDR1 and CDR2 are ENHRY and SYGVKD. CDR3: CAIRDSSRTSGYTF. DNA for the CDR3: TGTGCCATCAGGGACAGCTCCCGGACAAGTGGCTACACCTTC.

V usage is TRBV30 and J usage is TRBJ2-3; D perhaps matches TRBD2 (5 bases). This CDR3 has 13 residues. Germline V gene data show CDR1 as GTSNPN and CDR2 as SVGIG (reference sequence). The V end was cut by 5 bases, the J end by 4 bases, with 13 bases between. The CDR3 nucleotides read TGTGCCTGGGTGGGAAACGGGGCAGATACGCAGTATTTT. This translates into CAWVGNGADTQYF.

V usage is TRBV7-3 and J usage is TRBJ2-7, with D perhaps TRBD1 (6 bases). The germline gives CDR1 SGHTA, CDR2 FQGTGA. The CDR3 is 14 amino acids. The ends were cut back, 2 bases at V and 3 bases at J, with 11 bases in the middle. The CDR3 protein is CASSLSGTHYEQYF. The DNA for the CDR3 is TGTGCCAGCAGCTTATCCGGGACACACTACGAGCAGTACTTC.

This chain joins TRBV6-5 and TRBJ2-2; D perhaps matches TRBD2 (6 bases). CDR3 length equals 14 residues. Germline V gives CDR1 MNHEY, CDR2 SVGAGI. The V end lost 6 bases, the J end lost 4 bases, and 12 bases lay between the germline ends. CDR3 in DNA: TGTGCCAGCAGATACCGGGACTCCACCGGGGAGCTGTTTTTT. This translates into CASRYRDSTGELFF.